This entry concerns a single T cell receptor beta chain. Its target is not known. The source of the sample is a study of CD8 T cells in ankylosing spondylitis. Findings and caveats of the study: Blood of patients with ankylosing spondylitis appeared to be characterized by a TCR beta motif of about 8 highly homologous variants. Disease-linked clones were reportedly significantly enriched in matched ankylosing spondylitis synovial fluid. Disease-linked clones were found to be CD8+ and relatively rare in peripheral blood.

Germline V gene lookup returns CDR1 GTSNPN and CDR2 SVGIG (reference sequence). There are 13 residues in the CDR3. The V end was cut by 1 base, the J end by 5 bases, with 11 bases between. Libraries for TCR beta were made by quantitative 5'-RACE with molecular barcodes. In TCRdb, the 5' RACE reads were re-called with MiXCR into one record per CDR3 protein. The sample has 700,000 or so distinct CDR3 sequences, around 20% seen once; the top ten hold about a fifth. Material for sequencing was blood, either unsorted or a sorted T cell fraction (not recorded which). The source is a male donor with ankylosing spondylitis. The chain couples TRBV30 to TRBJ2-5; the D gene is possibly TRBD2 (6 bases). The CDR3 here is CAWSGSGVETQYF. The CDR3, as DNA: TGTGCCTGGAGTGGGTCGGGGGTGGAGACCCAGTACTTC.